This TCR beta chain emerged from a study of read filtering for tumor transcriptome and immune sequencing. About the study: About 8 patients were R-ISS I, 16 were R-ISS II, about seven were R-ISS III.

The library was built from around 400 ng RNA with molecular barcoded adaptors for alpha/delta and beta/gamma chains. TCRdb reprocessed the reads via MiXCR and lists one record per CDR3 protein. The top ten hold around 15% of the sample, which has 50,000 to 65,000 distinct CDR3 sequences, over 9% seen once. This clonotype occurred many times. The germline gives CDR1 MNHEY, CDR2 SVGEGT. The CDR3 has 15 residues. The ends lost 7 bases at V and 2 bases at J; junction bases unmatched: 5. The sequencing sample was made of a population of CD138-negative cells sorted from bone marrow. The receptor was derived from a donor aged 40 or older with multiple myeloma. This sequence joins TRBV6-2 or TRBV6-3 and TRBJ2-6; 7 nucleotides line up with TRBD1. Here the CDR3 reads CASISGGAGANVLTF. The CDR3 nucleotides are TGTGCCAGCATCTCAGGGGGAGCTGGGGCCAACGTCCTGACTTTC.